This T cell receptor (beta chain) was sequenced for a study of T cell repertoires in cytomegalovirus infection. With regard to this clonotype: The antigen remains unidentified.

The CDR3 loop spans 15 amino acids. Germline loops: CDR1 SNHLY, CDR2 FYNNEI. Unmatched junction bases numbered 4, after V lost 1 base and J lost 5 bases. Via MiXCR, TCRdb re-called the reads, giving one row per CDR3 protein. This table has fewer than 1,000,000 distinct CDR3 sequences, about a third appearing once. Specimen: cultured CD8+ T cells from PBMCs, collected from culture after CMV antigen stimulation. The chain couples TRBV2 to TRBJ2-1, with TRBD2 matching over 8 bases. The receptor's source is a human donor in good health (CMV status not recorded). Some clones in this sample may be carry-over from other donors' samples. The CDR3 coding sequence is TGTGCCAGCAGTGAAGACGGGGGGGAGCACAATGAGCAGTTCTTC. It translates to CASSEDGGEHNEQFF.